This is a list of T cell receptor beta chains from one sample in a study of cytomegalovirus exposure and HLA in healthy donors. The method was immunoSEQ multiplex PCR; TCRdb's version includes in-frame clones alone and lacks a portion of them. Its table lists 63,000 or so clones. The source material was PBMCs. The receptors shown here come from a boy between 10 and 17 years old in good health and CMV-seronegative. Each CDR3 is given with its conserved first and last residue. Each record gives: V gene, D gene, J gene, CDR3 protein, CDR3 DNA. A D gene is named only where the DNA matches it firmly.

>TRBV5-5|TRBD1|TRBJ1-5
CASSRNRGPGQPQHF
TGTGCCAGCAGCCGGAACAGGGGGCCGGGTCAGCCCCAGCATTTT
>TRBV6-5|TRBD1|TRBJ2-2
CASSHDRGFGELFF
TGTGCCAGCAGCCATGACAGGGGTTTCGGGGAGCTGTTTTTT
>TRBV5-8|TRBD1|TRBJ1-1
CASSLEDRANTEAFF
TGTGCCAGCAGCTTGGAGGACAGGGCGAACACTGAAGCTTTCTTT
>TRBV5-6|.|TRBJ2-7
CASSLQGYEQYF
TGTGCCAGCAGCTTACAGGGTTACGAGCAGTACTTC
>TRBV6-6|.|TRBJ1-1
CASSPGMGGTEAFF
TGTGCCAGCAGTCCCGGTATGGGGGGCACTGAAGCTTTCTTT
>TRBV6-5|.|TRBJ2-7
CASSYNSPGGEQYF
TGTGCCAGCAGTTACAACAGTCCCGGGGGCGAGCAGTACTTC
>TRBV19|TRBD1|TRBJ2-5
CASSMTAGTEETQYF
TGTGCCAGTAGTATGACCGCCGGGACAGAAGAGACCCAGTACTTC
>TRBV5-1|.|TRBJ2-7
CASSRNTGSYEQYF
TGCGCCAGCAGCCGAAATACAGGGTCCTACGAGCAGTACTTC
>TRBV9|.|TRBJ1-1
CASSVGNRVGTEAFF
TGTGCCAGCAGCGTAGGAAACAGGGTGGGGACTGAAGCTTTCTTT
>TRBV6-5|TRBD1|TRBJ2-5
CASSYSKGALGETQYF
TGTGCCAGCAGTTACTCGAAGGGGGCACTGGGGGAGACCCAGTACTTC
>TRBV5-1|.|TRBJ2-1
CASSAGDEQFF
TGCGCCAGCTCCGCCGGGGATGAGCAGTTCTTC
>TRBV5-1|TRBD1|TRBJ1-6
CASSPADRSSYNSPLHF
TGCGCCAGCAGCCCAGCGGACAGGAGCTCCTATAATTCACCCCTCCACTTT
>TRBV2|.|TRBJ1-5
CASRSSNQPQHF
TGTGCCAGCAGGAGTAGCAATCAGCCCCAGCATTTT
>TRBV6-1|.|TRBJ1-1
CASSEPPGGAGNTEAFF
TGTGCCAGCAGTGAACCTCCGGGGGGGGCAGGGAACACTGAAGCTTTCTTT
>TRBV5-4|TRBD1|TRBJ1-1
CASSSRADRSTEAFF
TGTGCCAGCAGCTCTCGAGCGGACAGGTCCACTGAAGCTTTCTTT
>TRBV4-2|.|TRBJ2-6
CASSQESSAGGANVLTF
TGTGCCAGCAGCCAAGAATCGAGCGCGGGAGGGGCCAACGTCCTGACTTTC
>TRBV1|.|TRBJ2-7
CTSSQDFERDRTYEQYF
TGCACCAGCAGCCAAGATTTCGAGCGGGACCGGACCTACGAGCAGTACTTC
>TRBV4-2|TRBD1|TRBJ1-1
CASSQDRQGANEAFF
TGTGCCAGCAGCCAAGACAGACAGGGGGCTAATGAAGCTTTCTTT